These 4 T cell receptor beta chains were sequenced from one sample in a study of blood T cell repertoires in COVID-19. Here immunoSEQ multiplex PCR was the method, and the copy in TCRdb shows in-frame clones only, minus some. The sample carries about 59,000 clones, about 78% recorded once. The material sequenced was peripheral blood. The receptors here all came from an elderly man with acute or convalescent COVID-19.

This clone was counted a few times. The chain is built from TRBV19 and TRBJ2-2; TRBD2 is a possible D gene (6 bases). CDR1 and CDR2 (germline): LNHDA, SQIVND (reference sequence). This CDR3 is 12 amino acids long. V was pared by 9 bases and J by 6 bases, with 11 bases between. CDR3: CASGWGAGELFF. DNA of the CDR3: TGTGCCAGCGGCTGGGGGGCCGGGGAGCTGTTTTTT.

V gene TRBV5-1 combines with J gene TRBJ1-2; the D gene is possibly TRBD1 (6 bases). This CDR3 has 14 residues. Germline CDR1 SGHRS, CDR2 YFSETQ. V was shortened by 0 bases and J by 4 bases, with 10 bases between the two germline ends. This chain's CDR3 is CASSLGMGAYGYTF. CDR3 nucleotide sequence: TGCGCCAGCAGCTTGGGGATGGGGGCCTATGGCTACACCTTC.

The chain couples TRBV7-2 to TRBJ2-5; 7 positions agree with TRBD1. The CDR3 has 14 amino acids. J gave up 4 bases and V 5 bases, and 7 bases lay outside the gene matches. Germline lookup yields CDR1 SGHTA and CDR2 FQGNSA. DNA of the CDR3: TGTGCCAGCAGCCAAGGACAGGCGCGAGAGACCCAGTACTTC. Amino acids: CASSQGQARETQYF.

The chain is built from TRBV5-1 and TRBJ2-1; 11 bases are a match to TRBD2. CDR1 is SGHRS, CDR2 YFSETQ, per germline. V shed 2 bases and J 1 base; nucleotides not matched to a gene: 5. The CDR3 is 17 amino acids. The CDR3 nucleotides read TGCGCCAGCAGCTTCTCGACTAGCGGGGTTTCCTACAATGAGCAGTTCTTC. Protein: CASSFSTSGVSYNEQFF.